This TCR beta chain was captured by sequencing in a study of Ad26.COV2.S vaccination and SARS-CoV-2 variants. Study-level background: Ad26.COV2.S shots went into the muscle once or twice, 56 days apart. Study-wide results and limits: The study found similar non-spike TCR breadth in vaccine and placebo recipients. Placebo recipients trailed vaccine recipients in spike-specific TCR breadth.

The protocol was immunoSEQ multiplex PCR, while the TCRdb copy is restricted to in-frame clones and leaves out a portion. The table lists 400,000 to 450,000 clones, about 92% of them singletons. Treatment given: 15 to 20 received Ad26.COV2.S at low or high dose, single or two shots; a few received placebo; per-sample allocation not given. Day 63 after the first vaccine or placebo injection was the time point for sampling. At a Boston site, the person donating was an adult of 18-55 years. On this clone: Its cognate antigen is unknown.

This TCR was sampled from a person aged 18 to 59 who received the Ad26.COV2.S COVID-19 vaccine or a placebo. The material sequenced was peripheral blood, taken in a trial of Ad26.COV2.S vaccine versus placebo.

The CDR3 reads CASSPGGQGVNEQYF. The CDR3, as DNA: TGTGCCAGCAGTCCAGGGGGACAGGGAGTCAACGAGCAGTACTTC. The chain uses TRBV27 and TRBJ2-7; 9 nucleotides match TRBD1. Germline V gene sequence: CDR1 MNHEY, CDR2 SMNVEV (reference sequence). Trimming removed 5 bases from V and 5 bases from J; junction bases left unmatched: 10. The CDR3 sequence is 15 residues long.